This T cell receptor beta chain stems from a study of shared clonotypes between healthy human individuals (TCRdb year 2020). At the level of the whole study: Three men and a couple of women, aged 18 to 49 years, made up the cohort. Per donor, three plates each were used for CD4 naive and CD4 memory, two for CD8 naive, and one for CD8 memory. To estimate repertoire size and how much clonotype sharing occurs between individuals, the study deeply sequenced the blood TCR repertoires of about five healthy adults. Libraries were prepared and TCR repertoires were sequenced by different laboratories using diverse techniques, in order to increase sequencing depth and limit assay-specific biases. Each donor's leukapheresis produced roughly between about 0.85 and 10 billion PBMCs. General study outcomes and caveats: Naive subsets generally had larger estimated clonotype richness than memory subsets. Rarefaction of sorted-subset datasets indicated incomplete sequencing despite the large sequencing depth. Higher generation probabilities were observed for clonotypes shared by all four sorted-subset donors than for non-shared clonotypes. Sampling was restricted to blood, and TCR repertoires in tissues likely differ from the TCR repertoires found in blood. Based on pairwise subsampling, the degree of clonotype sharing among donors was expected to be affected by sequencing depth. Because the study included only a small number of donors, the genetic and exposure-history diversity represented was limited. Across four donors, about 5% of naive CD4, approximately 4% of naive CD8, under 2.5% of memory CD4, and 0.3% to 0.45% of memory CD8 clonotypes were shared.

CD8 naive samples were CD45RO-negative cells positively selected for CCR7, giving a CD45RA+CCR7+ population that excluded TemRA cells. Healthy HIV-negative adults with no recently reported acute infections or vaccinations were included as donors. All donors were Caucasian adults living in Nashville, Tennessee, USA. Blood was collected by leukapheresis, and PBMCs were isolated by Ficoll-Histopaque density gradient centrifugation and then cryopreserved in liquid nitrogen vapor phase. Analytical flow cytometry was used to check the purity and quantity of each magnetically sorted T cell population. Genomic DNA was isolated from every sorted fraction and measured by UV absorbance on a Nanodrop 2000c. Using the deep immunoSEQ assay, multiplex PCR amplified TCR CDR3 regions from genomic DNA. Genomic DNA extracted from each cell subset was distributed evenly over all wells of several immunoSEQ 96-well plates, and each plate served as one replicate. For sorted subsets, each replicate PCR was loaded with approximately 0.2 ug genomic DNA, equivalent to some 31,000 T cell genomes. Purified libraries were quantified with a Qubit 3.0 fluorometer, sized on a Bioanalyzer 2100, and re-quantified with the KAPA Library Quantification kit. Every immunoSEQ 96-well plate was sequenced on a separate single-read 150-cycle Illumina NextSeq 550 flow cell. In the paper's pipeline: Because the immunoSEQ output included only junctional sequences and no quality scores, the filtering could not be the same as the filtering used for full-length reads. Sequences were annotated with PyIR, a Python wrapper for IgBLAST v1.9, using IMGT germline references to assign V/J genes and CDR3. Reads were filtered out if the reads had weak V/J assignments (E-value above 1e-6), no CDR3, stop codons, out-of-frame junctions, or ambiguous translated residues. A V3J clonotype was defined by an identical inferred V gene, J gene, and CDR3 amino acid sequence. To compute the percentage overlap between repertoires, the number of shared unique clonotypes was divided by the size of the smaller repertoire. Richness of each repertoire was evaluated using RTK rarefaction, the Chao1 estimator, and Recon v2.1 estimates of unobserved clonotypes. For all TCRbeta clonotypes obtained by the gDNA method from several donors, generation probabilities were computed with OLGA. TCRdb took this table from immuneACCESS and kept in-frame rearrangements with V and J called. Such tables lack part of the clones; where checked against another copy, unresolved V genes explain under half of the gap, and the rest is unexplained. The V and J calls and the clone size are those of that table, but D and trimming were determined from the DNA. The sample records under 1 million clones, 90% to 98% of which are singletons. The top ten constitute around 0.21% of the sample.

This clone is a singleton in its sample. Its antigen is not yet known. No per-base quality is available; no much larger clone lies one base away. The CDR3, cysteine through phenylalanine, is 16 amino acids long. Only CDR3 DNA remains: 48 bases, in frame from the first base. The germline V gene gives CDR1 as ENHRY and CDR2 as SYGVKD. Trimming at the junction amounts to 0 bases on V and 0 bases on J, and the germline ends lie 8 bases apart. Sequenced sample: naive CD8+ T cells sorted from blood. In the paper's terms, the cell subset or site label means: CD45RA+CCR7+. The sequence is built from TRBV10-3 and TRBJ2-2, with an unclear D gene assignment. This TCR was sampled from a man under 40 in good health. The DNA sequence is given as TGTGCCATCAGTGAGTCGAGTCTAGCGAACACCGGGGAGCTGTTTTTT. It codes for CAISESSLANTGELFF.